This TCR beta chain was sequenced in a study of blood T cell repertoires in COVID-19. Study at large: Spain, Italy and the United States supplied samples that represented acute and convalescent COVID-19. PBMCs, B-cell-depleted T cells, or T cells were the source of the cDNA or gDNA that made up the material.

Germline V CDR1 and CDR2: LGHNA, YNFKEQ. CDR3 size: 16 residues. V trimming: 4 bases; J trimming: 2 bases; junction bases outside the gene matches: 9. Authors' data handling: How many nucleated cells were present was estimated from reference gene primer amplification. TCRdb's copy holds only in-frame clones and misses some; the assay was immunoSEQ multiplex PCR. The DNA gave D and trimming, while V, J and clone size come from that table. The sample includes 85,000 to 120,000 clones, roughly four fifths of them seen just once. Seattle researchers signed up patients amid active infection and tracked them longitudinally.

The sample consisted of peripheral blood. This receptor was identified in a man aged 80 or over with COVID-19, enrolled during active disease. The chain employs TRBV4-2 and TRBJ1-2, with 8 bases lining up with TRBD1. CDR3: CASSRDGQGSNYGYTF. The DNA for the CDR3 is TGTGCCAGCAGCCGAGACGGACAGGGTTCGAACTATGGCTACACCTTC.